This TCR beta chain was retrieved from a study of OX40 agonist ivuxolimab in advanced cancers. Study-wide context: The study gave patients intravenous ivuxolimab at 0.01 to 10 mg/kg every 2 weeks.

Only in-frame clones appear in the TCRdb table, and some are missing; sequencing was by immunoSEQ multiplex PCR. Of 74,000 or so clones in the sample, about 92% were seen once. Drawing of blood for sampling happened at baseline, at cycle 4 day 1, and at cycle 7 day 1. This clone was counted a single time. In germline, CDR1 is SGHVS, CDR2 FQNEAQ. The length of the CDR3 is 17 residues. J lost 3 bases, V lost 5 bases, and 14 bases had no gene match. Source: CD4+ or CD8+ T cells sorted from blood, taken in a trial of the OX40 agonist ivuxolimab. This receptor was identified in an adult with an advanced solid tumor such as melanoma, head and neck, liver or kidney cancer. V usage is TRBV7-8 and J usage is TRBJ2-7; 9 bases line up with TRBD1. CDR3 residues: CASSAPGQGPYDYEQYF. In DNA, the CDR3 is TGTGCCAGCAGCGCACCGGGACAGGGCCCCTATGACTACGAGCAGTACTTC. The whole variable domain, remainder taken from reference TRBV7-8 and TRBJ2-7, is GAGVSQSPRYKVAKRGQDVALRCDPISGHVSLFWYQQALGQGPEFLTYFQNEAQLDKSGLPSDRFFAERPEGSVSTLKIQRTQQEDSAVYLCASSAPGQGPYDYEQYFGPGTRLTVT.